A selection of T cell receptor beta chains follows, all from one sample in a study of metastatic and nonmetastatic thyroid tumors. TCRdb reprocessed the PCR reads using MiXCR. The data show approximately 12,000 clones, 30% to 35% seen once. The sample consisted of tumor tissue. These receptors originate from a female donor with papillary thyroid cancer or a benign thyroid nodule (not recorded which). Some clones in this sample may be carry-over from other donors' samples. The CDR3 runs from the conserved cysteine through the conserved F or W. A D gene is named only where the DNA matches it firmly. The listing skips clone size in some rows; elsewhere it reads once, few, many or a size class.

>TRBJ2-3|many|NA|TRBV9
TGTGCCAGCAGCGCCGCAGGTATCACAGATACGCAGTATTTT
CASSAAGITDTQYF
>TRBJ1-5|few|NA|TRBV6-1
TGTGCCAGCAGGGCGGGGAACAATCAGCCCCAGCATTTT
CASRAGNNQPQHF
>TRBJ2-7|NA|NA|TRBV2
TGTGCCAGCAGTGCGCAGAGCTACGAGCAGTACTTC
CASSAQSYEQYF
>TRBJ2-2|NA|NA|TRBV11-3
TGTGCCAGCAGCTTTACCCTGGGGGGCCACGCCGGGGAGCTGTTTTTT
CASSFTLGGHAGELFF
>TRBJ2-7|NA|NA|TRBV20-1
TGCAGTGCTAGTGAACACTACGAGCAGTACTTC
CSASEHYEQYF
>TRBJ2-5|many|TRBD1|TRBV6-1
TGTGCCAGCAGCCCGGACAGGGCGTACCAAGAGACCCAGTACTTC
CASSPDRAYQETQYF
>TRBJ1-6|many|NA|TRBV9
TGTGCCAGCAGCGCCAGTAATTCACCCCTCCACTTT
CASSASNSPLHF
>TRBJ2-7|NA|NA|TRBV3-1
TGTGCCAGCAGCCTCCTAATGGGGGGCGCTACCCAGTACTTC
CASSLLMGGATQYF
>TRBJ2-3|NA|NA|TRBV20-1
TGCAGTGCTGGGACGGCCGTTAGCACAGATACGCAGTATTTT
CSAGTAVSTDTQYF
>TRBJ1-3|NA|NA|TRBV25-1
TGTGCCAGCAGTGAATATACTGGAAACACCATATATTTT
CASSEYTGNTIYF
>TRBJ2-3|NA|NA|TRBV11-2
TGTGCCAGCAGGCAAAGGGGTAGCTCAAGCACAGATACGCAGTATTTT
CASRQRGSSSTDTQYF
>TRBJ2-7|NA|TRBD1|TRBV28
TGTGCCAGCAGTTCCCACACAGGCTCTGGGACAGGGTCCTATGAGCAGTACTTC
CASSSHTGSGTGSYEQYF
>TRBJ1-5|many|TRBD1|TRBV9
TGTGCCAGCAGCGGAGGGACAGATCAGCCCCAGCATTTT
CASSGGTDQPQHF
>TRBJ1-2|NA|NA|TRBV30
TGTGCCTGGAGTGGGGGAATCTATGGCTACACCTTC
CAWSGGIYGYTF
>TRBJ2-7|medium-sized|NA|TRBV20-1
TGCAGTGCTCTTAAGGACAGCTCCTACGAGCAGTACTTC
CSALKDSSYEQYF
>TRBJ1-1|few|NA|TRBV11-1
TGTGCCAGCAGCTCGGAGGAGGCAGGTTCGTGGGCTGAAGCTTTCTTT
CASSSEEAGSWAEAFF
>TRBJ2-3|medium-sized|TRBD2|TRBV10-1
TGCGCCAGCAGCTTAGCGGGAGCGGATACGCAGTATTTT
CASSLAGADTQYF
>TRBJ1-4|many|NA|TRBV27
TGTGCCAGCAGTTTGACAGCAACTAATGAAAAACTGTTTTTT
CASSLTATNEKLFF